This T cell receptor beta chain emerged from a study of T cell responses to AZD1222 COVID-19 vaccine. Study-wide results and limits: Vaccine-associated CD4 TCRs ranged over spike, dominating at 160-218 and 743-854.

Concerning this clone: Its antigen is unknown.

The table came from immunoSEQ multiplex PCR; TCRdb's copy has only in-frame clones and leaves some out. The sample includes around 140,000 clones, about 93% seen only once; the top ten take 7.5% to 9.5%. Germline CDR1 is SGHDN and CDR2 is FVKESK. The CDR3 covers 16 residues. V dropped 4 bases and J dropped 2; count of bases not matched to a gene: 8. The J gene is TRBJ2-1, the V gene TRBV14; TRBD2 matches 7 bases. This clonotype originated in an adult in good health. The sequenced sample was peripheral blood, obtained on day 0 of AZD1222 vaccination. This CDR3 reads CASSPPSGETYNEQFF. The DNA of the CDR3 is TGTGCCAGCAGCCCCCCGAGCGGGGAGACCTACAATGAGCAGTTCTTC. Combining the CDR3 with reference TRBV14 and TRBJ2-1 gives the whole variable domain EAGVTQFPSHSVIEKGQTVTLRCDPISGHDNLYWYRRVMGKEIKFLLHFVKESKQDESGMPNNRFLAERTGGTYSTLKVQPAELEDSGVYFCASSPPSGETYNEQFFGPGTRLTVL.